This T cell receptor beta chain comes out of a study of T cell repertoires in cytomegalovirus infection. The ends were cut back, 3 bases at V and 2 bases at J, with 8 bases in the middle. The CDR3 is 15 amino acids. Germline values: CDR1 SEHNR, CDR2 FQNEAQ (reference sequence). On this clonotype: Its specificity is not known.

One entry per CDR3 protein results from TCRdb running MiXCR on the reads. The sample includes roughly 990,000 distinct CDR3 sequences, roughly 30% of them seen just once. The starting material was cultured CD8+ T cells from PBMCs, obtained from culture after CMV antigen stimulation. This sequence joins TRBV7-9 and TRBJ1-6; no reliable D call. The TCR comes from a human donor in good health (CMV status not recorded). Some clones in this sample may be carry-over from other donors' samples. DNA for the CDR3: TGTGCCAGCAGCTTGGCTGAGCCCTATAATTCACCCCTCCACTTT. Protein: CASSLAEPYNSPLHF.